The rows below give T cell receptor beta chains drawn from one sample of a study of T-cell reconstitution after alpha-beta-depleted transplantation in children. TCRdb re-called the PCR reads through MiXCR, storing one row per CDR3 protein. This sample has 100,000 or so distinct CDR3 sequences, with more than 9% found just once. The source material was PBMCs from the stem cell graft donor, sampled from the stem cell graft. The receptors shown here come from a human donor who donated a stem cell graft to a child with inherited bone marrow failure. The CDR3 runs from the conserved cysteine through the conserved F or W. The D gene is left open where the match is weak. Clone size is not always given. Where it is, it says once, few, many or a class for expanded clones.

TRBJ2-7	-	many	TRBV10-3	TGTGCCATCAGTGAGAGAATTGGAGGGAGCAGGAGCTCCTACGAGCAGTACTTC	CAISERIGGSRSSYEQYF
TRBJ1-3	-	many	TRBV7-6	TGTGCCAGCAGCTATAGTGTGGCAGGAGACTCTGGAAACACCATATATTTT	CASSYSVAGDSGNTIYF
TRBJ2-7	-	many	TRBV5-5	TGTGCCAGCAGCTTAGCGAACTCCTACGAGCAGTACTTC	CASSLANSYEQYF
TRBJ1-5	-	-	TRBV7-9	TGTGCCAGCAGCTTAGGGGGAGGCAGCAATCAGCCCCAGCATTTT	CASSLGGGSNQPQHF
TRBJ2-1	TRBD1	-	TRBV27	TGTGCCAGCAGTTTTGGGGAAACAGGGGTTTCCAAGAAGCAGTTCTTC	CASSFGETGVSKKQFF
TRBJ2-7	-	many	TRBV15	TGTGCCACCAGCAGAGACCTTAGCTGGGGGACGGAAGACTACGAGCAGTACTTC	CATSRDLSWGTEDYEQYF
TRBJ2-1	-	medium-sized	TRBV7-9	TGTGCCAGCAGCTTAGTCTACAATGAGCAGTTCTTC	CASSLVYNEQFF
TRBJ2-3	-	many	TRBV29-1	TGCAGCGTTGAAGATCAAGGGCGTGGGACAGATACGCAGTATTTT	CSVEDQGRGTDTQYF
TRBJ2-2	-	many	TRBV5-1	TGCGCCAGCATTGGTACGGACACCGGGGAGCTGTTTTTT	CASIGTDTGELFF
TRBJ2-7	-	few	TRBV27	TGTGCCAGCAGGGGTTACCTCGACGAGCAGTACTTC	CASRGYLDEQYF
TRBJ2-3	TRBD2	many	TRBV7-9	TGTGCCAGCAGCCCGGGACTAGCGGGAGCAGATACGCAGTATTTT	CASSPGLAGADTQYF
TRBJ1-1	-	many	TRBV12-3/TRBV12-4	TGTGCCAGCAGCCCATCAGGGACTGAAGCTTTCTTT	CASSPSGTEAFF
TRBJ2-7	TRBD2	many	TRBV7-2	TGTGCCAGCAGCCCTACGACTAGCGGGGGCTACGAGCAGTACTTC	CASSPTTSGGYEQYF
TRBJ1-4	TRBD1	-	TRBV6-1	TGTGCCAGCAGCTCCGGACAGGCCTGGGAAAAACTGTTTTTT	CASSSGQAWEKLFF
TRBJ1-4	TRBD1	many	TRBV5-6	TGTGCCAGCAGCCCGAACCGGGACAGGGGTGAAAAACTGTTTTTT	CASSPNRDRGEKLFF
TRBJ1-2	-	many	TRBV28	TGTGCCAGCCACTTCCGAGGGGCCCACTATGGCTACACCTTC	CASHFRGAHYGYTF
TRBJ1-1	-	many	TRBV20-1	TGCAGTGCCCTGCGGACAGTGAACACTGAAGTTTTCTTT	CSALRTVNTEVFF
TRBJ2-7	-	once	TRBV6-1	TGTGCCAGCAGTACGAACTACGAGCAGTACTTC	CASSTNYEQYF
TRBJ1-1	-	many	TRBV29-1	TGCAGCGCCAGAAGGTCGGGCACTGAAGCTTTCTTT	CSARRSGTEAFF
TRBJ2-5	-	many	TRBV19	TGTGCCAGTAGTATGTCGTCCGGAGGGGTCCAAGAGACCCAGTACTTC	CASSMSSGGVQETQYF
TRBJ2-1	-	-	TRBV27	TGTGCCAGCAGTTTAGGGATAGCCATCTCCTACAATGAGCAGTTCTTC	CASSLGIAISYNEQFF
TRBJ2-4	-	many	TRBV4-1	TGCGCCAGCAGAGATATTTTTCGGGGTTCTGCCAAAAACATTCAGTACTTC	CASRDIFRGSAKNIQYF
TRBJ1-2	TRBD1	many	TRBV3-1	TGTGCCAGCAGCCAAGTCGTTTTGACAGGGGCGGATGGCTACACCTTC	CASSQVVLTGADGYTF
TRBJ2-1	TRBD2	many	TRBV7-2	TGTGCCAGCAGCTTCTCCGGGAGGAGGTACAATGAGCAGTTCTTC	CASSFSGRRYNEQFF
TRBJ1-1	-	many	TRBV20-1	TGCAGTGCTGTCGGAGGAGCCACTGAAGCTTTCTTT	CSAVGGATEAFF